This T cell receptor beta chain appears in the sequencing data of a study of immune evolution from preneoplasia to lung adenocarcinoma. Notes on the study in general: Highest clonality occurred in KRAS-mutant, not EGFR-mutant or double wild-type, nodules. From normal lung to invasive adenocarcinoma, top clone frequencies appeared to decrease.

As regards this clone: What it binds is not known.

Germline V gene lookup returns CDR1 SGHNT and CDR2 YYREEE (reference sequence). This CDR3 contains 13 residues. Deletions cut 4 bases from V and 5 bases from J, with 12 bases between. Only in-frame clones appear in the TCRdb table, and some are missing; sequencing was by immunoSEQ multiplex PCR. The sample contains roughly 38,000 clones, 74% of which appear only once. The rearrangement uses TRBV5-4 and TRBJ2-5, with D uncertain. This TCR was sampled from a person aged 55 to 69 with lung adenocarcinoma. The specimen sequenced was FFPE invasive lung adenocarcinoma tissue. CDR3 sequence (DNA): TGTGCCAGCAGCCAAGACCCTGGGGAGACCCAGTACTTC. It translates to CASSQDPGETQYF. Full variable domain (rest looked up from reference TRBV5-4 and TRBJ2-5): ETGVTQSPTHLIKTRGQQVTLRCSSQSGHNTVSWYQQALGQGPQFIFQYYREEENGRGNFPPRFSGLQFPNYSSELNVNALELDDSALYLCASSQDPGETQYFGPGTRLLVL.